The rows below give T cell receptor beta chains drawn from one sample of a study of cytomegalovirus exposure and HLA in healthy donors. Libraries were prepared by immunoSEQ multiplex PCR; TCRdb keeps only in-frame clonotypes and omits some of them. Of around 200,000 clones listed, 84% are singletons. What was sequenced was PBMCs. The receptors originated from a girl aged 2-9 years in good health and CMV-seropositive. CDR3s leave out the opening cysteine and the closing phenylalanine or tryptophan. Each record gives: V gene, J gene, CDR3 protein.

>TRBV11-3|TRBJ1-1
ASSRTVTEAF
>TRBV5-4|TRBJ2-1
ASSLDGPTRSSYNEQF
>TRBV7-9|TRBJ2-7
ASSPGTSGTPYEQY
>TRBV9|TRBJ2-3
ASSPRASSGRVGTDTQY
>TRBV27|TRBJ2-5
ATSGQGETQY
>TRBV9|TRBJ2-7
ASSLHRGEQY
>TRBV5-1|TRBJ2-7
ASTFSSTPGGAKYEQY
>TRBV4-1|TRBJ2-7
ASSPLAIGGPGLYEQY
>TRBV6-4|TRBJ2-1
ASSDLGSSSGGPRLNEQF
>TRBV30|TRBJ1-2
AWSLRQRNNYGYT
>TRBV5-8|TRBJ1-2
ASTRRLRRGYGYT
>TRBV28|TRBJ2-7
ASSLWAGGSPGEQY
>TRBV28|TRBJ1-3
ASTYQEGPGNTIY
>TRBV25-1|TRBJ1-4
ASRESGKAEKLF
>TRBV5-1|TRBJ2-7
ASSLVVSGGSYEQY
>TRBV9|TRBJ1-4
ASSVNERGGSDEKLF
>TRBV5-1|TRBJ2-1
ASSLLSSGSVSYNEQF
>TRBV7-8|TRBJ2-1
ASSPGLATDEQF
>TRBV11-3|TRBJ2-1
ASSSGRTSLPNEQF
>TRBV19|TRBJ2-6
ASRGSGANVLT
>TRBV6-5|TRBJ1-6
ASSSRDRGGPLH
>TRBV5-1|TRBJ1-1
ASSLEQDTEAF